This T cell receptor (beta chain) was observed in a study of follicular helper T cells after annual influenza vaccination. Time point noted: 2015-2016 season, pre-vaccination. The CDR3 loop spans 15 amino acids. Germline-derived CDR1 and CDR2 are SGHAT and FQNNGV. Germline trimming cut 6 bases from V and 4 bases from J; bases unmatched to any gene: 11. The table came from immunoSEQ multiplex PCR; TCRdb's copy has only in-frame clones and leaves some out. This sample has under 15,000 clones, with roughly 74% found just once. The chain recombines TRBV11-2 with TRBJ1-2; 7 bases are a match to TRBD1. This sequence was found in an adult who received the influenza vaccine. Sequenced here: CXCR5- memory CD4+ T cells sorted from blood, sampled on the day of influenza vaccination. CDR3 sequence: CASRAGGRGIYGYTF. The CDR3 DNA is TGTGCCAGCAGGGCGGGAGGCAGGGGGATCTATGGCTACACCTTC.